This T cell receptor (beta chain) is drawn from a study of human T cells and chemical hapten exposure. The time point here: patch test 2, 6 weeks after DPC sensitization. Treatment denoted: therapeutic diphenylcyclopropenone sensitization with weekly scalp DPC. Unseparated into fractions, whole blood served as the source from which total RNA was extracted. Each CDR3 protein is one row after TCRdb ran MiXCR on the RACE reads. The sample yields 120,000 to 150,000 distinct CDR3 sequences, over 9.5% seen once. Remarks on this clonotype: Its antigen is not identified.

The CDR3 contains 15 residues. Germline lookup yields CDR1 SEHNR and CDR2 FQNEAQ (reference sequence). V lost 5 bases, J lost 4 bases, and 15 bases lay in between. Study-wide results and limits: Relative to control repertoires, expanded TCRs gave rise to significantly more large CDR3 similarity clusters. As patch test score rose, PT1 expanded TCR counts tended to rise as well.

This material consisted of whole blood, taken in connection with sensitization to the hapten diphenylcyclopropenone (DPC). This chain joins TRBV7-9 and TRBJ1-3; D might be TRBD1 (6 bases). The receptor was isolated from a woman in her fifties or sixties with alopecia areata. Some clones in this sample may be carry-over from other donors' samples. In DNA, the CDR3 is TGTGCCAGCAGCCCCAACGAGGGGGTCGGAAACACCATATATTTT. Residues: CASSPNEGVGNTIYF.